This entry lists 7 T cell receptor beta chains sequenced from one sample in a study of PD-1 blockade in classical Hodgkin lymphoma. Every patient experienced relapse after autologous stem cell transplantation, and brentuximab vedotin exposure varied. Some clones are missing from TCRdb's copy, which holds only in-frame ones; the method was immunoSEQ multiplex PCR. Of 50,000 to 75,000 clones in the sample, around 88% were seen once. The sample was peripheral blood mononuclear cells (PBMCs), taken at baseline. These receptors were obtained from a human donor with classical Hodgkin lymphoma.

This chain connects TRBV12-5 to TRBJ2-1; 8 bases agree with TRBD1. This CDR3 spans 16 amino acids. Germline lookup yields CDR1 LGHNT and CDR2 FRNRAP. J gave up 1 base and V 0 bases, and 2 bases lay outside the gene matches. CDR3 sequence reads: CASGLVTGGSYNEQFF. As DNA, the CDR3 is TGTGCTAGTGGTTTGGTAACAGGGGGATCCTACAATGAGCAGTTCTTC.

The genes are TRBV5-4 and TRBJ2-3, with 16 bases identical to TRBD2. CDR1 is SGHNT and CDR2 is YYREEE in the germline V gene (reference sequence). This CDR3 contains 18 residues. V dropped 4 bases and J dropped 2; count of bases not matched to a gene: 7. Written as DNA, the CDR3 is TGTGCCAGCAGCGACGGGACTAGCGGGGGGGACCACACAGATACGCAGTATTTT. Its protein product is CASSDGTSGGDHTDTQYF.

The chain combines TRBV27 with TRBJ2-6, with 8 bases identical to TRBD1. This CDR3 has 17 amino acids. V gave up 4 bases and J gave up 0 bases; unmatched junction bases: 5. Per the germline V gene, CDR1 is MNHEY and CDR2 is SMNVEV (reference sequence). This chain's CDR3 is CASSSTGVLSGANVLTF. CDR3 nucleotides: TGTGCCAGCAGTTCGACAGGGGTCCTCTCTGGGGCCAACGTCCTGACTTTC.

The chain links TRBV6-5 to TRBJ1-1; D remains unclear. The germline CDR1 and CDR2 sequences are MNHEY and SVGAGI. Trimming stripped 7 bases from V and 0 bases from J, with 9 bases between. The CDR3 consists of 13 residues. CDR3 nucleotide sequence: TGTGCCAGCATCTCGGTTATGAACACTGAAGCTTTCTTT. This encodes CASISVMNTEAFF.

The chain links TRBV18 to TRBJ1-1, with D unclear. Germline CDR1 and CDR2: KGHSH and LQKENI. The V end lost 3 bases, the J end lost 0 bases, and 8 bases lay between the germline ends. The length of the CDR3 is 14 residues. The CDR3 DNA reads TGTGCCAGCTCACCCGTACCGCTGAACACTGAAGCTTTCTTT. Its translation: CASSPVPLNTEAFF.

This chain connects TRBV29-1 to TRBJ1-1; D call uncertain. This CDR3 is built from 13 residues. Germline CDR1 and CDR2: SQVTM and ANQGSEA. Trimming removed 6 bases at V and 3 bases at J, with 14 bases between. The CDR3 sequence: CSVPRAGYTEAFF. As DNA, the CDR3 is TGCAGCGTCCCCCGGGCGGGTTACACTGAAGCTTTCTTT.

The rearrangement joins TRBV18 to TRBJ2-7; the match to TRBD2 covers 12 bases. The germline gives CDR1 KGHSH, CDR2 LQKENI. The J segment lost 1 base and the V segment lost 0 bases, leaving 4 bases of the junction unmatched. This CDR3 region has 17 residues. In DNA form, the CDR3 reads TGTGCCAGCTCACCACCGGTTCTAGCGGGGGGGTCCTACGAGCAGTACTTC. It is translated as CASSPPVLAGGSYEQYF.